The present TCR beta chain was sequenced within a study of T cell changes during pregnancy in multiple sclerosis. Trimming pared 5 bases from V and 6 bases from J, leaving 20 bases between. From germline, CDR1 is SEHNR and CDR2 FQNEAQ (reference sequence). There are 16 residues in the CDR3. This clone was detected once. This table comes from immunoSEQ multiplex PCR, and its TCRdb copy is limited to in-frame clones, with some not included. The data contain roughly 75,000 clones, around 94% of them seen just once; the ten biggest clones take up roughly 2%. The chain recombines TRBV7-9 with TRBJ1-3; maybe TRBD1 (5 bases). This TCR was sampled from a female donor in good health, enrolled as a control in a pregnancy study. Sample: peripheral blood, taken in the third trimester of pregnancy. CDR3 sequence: CASSAWTNREPNTIYF. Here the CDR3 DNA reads TGTGCCAGCAGCGCCTGGACAAATCGGGAGCCAAACACCATATATTTT.